This T cell receptor beta chain emerged from a study of blood T cell repertoires in COVID-19. CDR3 size: 17 residues. The germline CDR1 and CDR2 sequences are SGHKS and YYEKEE (reference sequence). Trimming took 4 bases from V and 4 from J; bases not matched to a gene: 17. Generated by immunoSEQ multiplex PCR, the TCRdb table keeps only in-frame clones and is missing some. This sample yields nearly 300,000 clones, of which approximately 88% are seen a single time; about 7% belongs to the top ten. This TCR came from a woman aged 30 to 39 who had recovered from COVID-19. Sequenced: peripheral blood. This chain joins TRBV5-5 and TRBJ2-7; 7 nucleotides align to TRBD1. The CDR3 region has the DNA TGTGCCAGCAGCGTCTGGACAGGTCCCATGGGCTCATACGAGCAGTACTTC. This encodes CASSVWTGPMGSYEQYF.